These 18 T cell receptor beta chains originate from one sample sequenced in a study of TIL therapy for anti-PD-1-resistant metastatic lung cancer. Sequencing used immunoSEQ v3. Assay used: immunoSEQ multiplex PCR; TCRdb lists only in-frame clones, some missing. Of around 55,000 clones listed, roughly 77% are singletons. Time point indicated: pre-treatment sample, taken before nivolumab and TIL therapy. This sample comprised blood, obtained at baseline. These receptors originate from a person aged 25-80 years with non-small cell lung cancer.

V is TRBV6-5 and J is TRBJ2-5, with TRBD2 identical over 11 bases. Germline V gene data show CDR1 as MNHEY and CDR2 as SVGAGI. V trimming: 6 bases; J trimming: 7 bases; junction bases outside the gene matches: 7. The CDR3 is 14 residues long. In nucleotides, the CDR3 is TGTGCCAGCAGGAAACTAGCGGGGGAGCGGACCCAGTACTTC. As protein: CASRKLAGERTQYF.

This chain connects TRBV7-6 to TRBJ2-7, with D tentatively TRBD2 (7 bases). V gave up 7 bases and J gave up 4 bases, with 17 bases separating them. This CDR3 is built from 14 residues. Looked up from germline, CDR1 is SGHVS and CDR2 is FNYEAQ. The CDR3 is CASTPQRGAYEQYF. In DNA form, the CDR3 reads TGTGCCAGCACCCCCCAACGGGGGGCTTACGAGCAGTACTTC. The whole variable domain, filled in from reference TRBV7-6 and TRBJ2-7, reads GAGVSQSPRYKVTKRGQDVALRCDPISGHVSLYWYRQALGQGPEFLTYFNYEAQQDKSGLPNDRFSAERPEGSISTLTIQRTEQRDSAMYRCASTPQRGAYEQYFGPGTRLTVT.

The chain combines TRBV18 with TRBJ2-2, with TRBD1 as a possible D gene (5 bases). There are 16 residues in the CDR3. Germline assignment: CDR1 KGHSH and CDR2 LQKENI. V was clipped by 2 bases and J by 5 bases, with 15 bases between them. CDR3 protein: CASSPTGQGGTGELFF. CDR3 in DNA: TGTGCCAGCTCACCAACGGGCCAGGGCGGTACCGGGGAGCTGTTTTTT.

The chain uses TRBV9 and TRBJ2-1; 14 nucleotides line up with TRBD2. Germline CDR1 is SGDLS and CDR2 is YYNGEE. The CDR3 has 17 residues. The ends lost 3 bases at V and 7 bases at J; junction bases unmatched: 9. The CDR3 spells CASSARLAGGPGNEQFF. CDR3 DNA: TGTGCCAGCAGCGCACGACTAGCGGGAGGGCCAGGGAATGAGCAGTTCTTC.

The chain recombines TRBV10-3 with TRBJ1-3; D is ambiguous. Germline loops: CDR1 ENHRY, CDR2 SYGVKD. V gave up 7 bases and J gave up 0 bases, with 4 bases separating them. The length of the CDR3 is 12 residues. The CDR3 loop reads CAIKDSGNTIYF. The CDR3 DNA is TGTGCCATCAAAGACTCTGGAAACACCATATATTTT.

The chain uses TRBV6-5 and TRBJ2-7; 9 bases line up with TRBD1. CDR1 is MNHEY and CDR2 is SVGAGI in the germline V gene. The CDR3 runs 14 residues. V lost 5 bases to trimming and J lost 8 bases; unmatched junction nucleotides: 10. For the CDR3, the DNA is TGTGCCAGCAGTCCCACAGGGGGCCTGAGGAAGCAGTACTTC. This codes for CASSPTGGLRKQYF.

This chain connects TRBV19 to TRBJ2-6, with 7 bases that match TRBD1. Germline V lookup: CDR1 LNHDA, CDR2 SQIVND (reference sequence). The junction had 7 bases not matched to a gene; V was cut back by 6 bases and J by 2 bases. The CDR3 runs 16 residues. The CDR3 coding sequence is TGTGCCAGTAGGTCATCTCAGGGGGCTGGGGCCAACGTCCTGACTTTC. Protein sequence: CASRSSQGAGANVLTF.

This clone was seen a handful of times. V gene TRBV7-9 combines with J gene TRBJ2-1; D might be TRBD1 (6 bases). Looked up from germline, CDR1 is SEHNR and CDR2 is FQNEAQ (reference sequence). V was pared by 3 bases and J by 7 bases, with 16 bases between. The CDR3 length is 15 residues. In DNA, the CDR3 is TGTGCCAGCAGCTTCCCCTTTGGGGGCCAAAATGAGCAGTTCTTC. Translation gives CASSFPFGGQNEQFF.

The V and J genes are TRBV28 and TRBJ1-5; 8 nucleotides match TRBD1. This CDR3 is built from 13 residues. Germline V lookup: CDR1 MDHEN, CDR2 SYDVKM. V shed 6 bases, J shed 7 bases, and the junction held 5 bases outside the gene matches. This CDR3 is CASRPGGAQPQHF. In DNA form, the CDR3 reads TGTGCCAGCAGACCAGGGGGCGCCCAGCCCCAGCATTTT.

The chain employs TRBV9 and TRBJ2-1, with TRBD1 matching over 7 bases. The V gene end was trimmed by 3 bases and the J gene end by 8 bases; junction bases not matched to a gene: 8. The CDR3 contains 14 residues. Germline CDR1 is SGDLS and CDR2 is YYNGEE. CDR3 bases: TGTGCCAGCAGCGCGGAGACAGGGATTGATGAGCAGTTCTTC. Amino acids: CASSAETGIDEQFF.

A few counts support this clone. V gene TRBV10-3 combines with J gene TRBJ1-6; 7 nucleotides line up with TRBD1. Germline assignment: CDR1 ENHRY and CDR2 SYGVKD. Unmatched junction bases numbered 12, after V lost 8 bases and J lost 8 bases. This CDR3 region has 15 residues. The CDR3 DNA sequence: TGTGCCATCCAAGACAGGGACGGGTTGGATTCACCCCTCCACTTT. This gives the protein CAIQDRDGLDSPLHF.

This clone was counted between two and nine times. The chain couples TRBV15 to TRBJ2-3; D unclear. Per germline, CDR1 LNHNV and CDR2 YYDKDF (reference sequence). Trimming took off 2 bases at V and 4 bases at J, with 13 bases between the two ends. The CDR3 is made up of 15 amino acids. CDR3 residues: CATSRSDGHSDTQYF. The CDR3 coding sequence is TGTGCCACCAGCAGATCGGACGGCCATTCAGATACGCAGTATTTT.

This clone was seen once. The V call is TRBV14, the J call TRBJ1-1; no clear D. Germline lookup yields CDR1 SGHDN and CDR2 FVKESK. This CDR3 has 13 amino acids. V shed 5 bases and J shed 0 bases, with 7 bases lying between them. The CDR3 nucleotides read TGTGCCAGCAGCGTAAACATGAACACTGAAGCTTTCTTT. Translated, it gives CASSVNMNTEAFF. The full variable domain, completed using reference TRBV14 and TRBJ1-1, is EAGVTQFPSHSVIEKGQTVTLRCDPISGHDNLYWYRRVMGKEIKFLLHFVKESKQDESGMPNNRFLAERTGGTYSTLKVQPAELEDSGVYFCASSVNMNTEAFFGQGTRLTVV.

The chain is built from TRBV7-2 and TRBJ2-5; possible D gene TRBD2, 7 bases. Looked up from germline, CDR1 is SGHTA and CDR2 is FQGNSA. V lost 2 bases and J 1 base, leaving 17 bases between the germline ends. CDR3 size: 17 residues. Here the CDR3 reads CASSLSRQGRGQETQYF. The DNA for the CDR3 is TGTGCCAGCAGCTTATCCCGCCAGGGGAGGGGCCAAGAGACCCAGTACTTC.

J is TRBJ1-6 and V is TRBV19; 8 positions match TRBD1. The CDR3 is made up of 15 amino acids. Germline V gene sequence: CDR1 LNHDA, CDR2 SQIVND (reference sequence). Trimming at V came to 3 bases and at J to 10 bases, leaving 8 bases not matched to a gene. The CDR3 DNA follows: TGTGCCAGTAGTATTCTGGACAGGGTAAACTCACCCCTCCACTTT. Amino acids: CASSILDRVNSPLHF.

The chain couples TRBV7-9 to TRBJ1-2, with TRBD1 identical over 8 bases. CDR3 size: 15 residues. The V gene end was trimmed by 1 base and the J gene end by 1 base; junction bases not matched to a gene: 2. From germline, CDR1 is SEHNR and CDR2 FQNEAQ (reference sequence). The CDR3, as DNA: TGTGCCAGCAGCTTAGTAGACAGGGGTAACTATGGCTACACCTTC. Its translation: CASSLVDRGNYGYTF.

The V call is TRBV5-1, the J call TRBJ2-2; 8 bases fit TRBD1. V shed 0 bases and J 6 bases; nucleotides not matched to a gene: 7. This CDR3 spans 16 amino acids. CDR1 is SGHRS and CDR2 is YFSETQ in the germline V gene. Here the CDR3 reads CASSLAGGAPSGELFF. In DNA form, the CDR3 reads TGCGCCAGCAGCTTGGCAGGGGGCGCCCCGTCCGGGGAGCTGTTTTTT.

The V gene is TRBV4-3, the J gene TRBJ1-1, with D possibly matching TRBD1 (5 bases). The CDR3 consists of 15 residues. CDR1 is LGHNA and CDR2 is YSLEER in the germline V gene. Trimming stripped 1 base from V and 0 bases from J, with 9 bases between. DNA for the CDR3: TGCGCCAGCAGCCAAGTATACAGGATGAACACTGAAGCTTTCTTT. It translates to CASSQVYRMNTEAFF.